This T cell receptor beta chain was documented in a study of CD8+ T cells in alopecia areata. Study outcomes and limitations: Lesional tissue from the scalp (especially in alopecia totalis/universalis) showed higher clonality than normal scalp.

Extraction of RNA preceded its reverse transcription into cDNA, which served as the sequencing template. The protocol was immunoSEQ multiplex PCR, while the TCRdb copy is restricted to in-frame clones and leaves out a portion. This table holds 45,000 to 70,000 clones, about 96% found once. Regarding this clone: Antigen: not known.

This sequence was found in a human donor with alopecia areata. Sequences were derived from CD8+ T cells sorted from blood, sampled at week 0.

The CDR3 DNA reads as TGCGCCAGCAGTGGCTCCCGAGTAGGCGAGCAGTACTTC. This encodes CASSGSRVGEQYF. The rearrangement uses TRBV10-1 and TRBJ2-7; D is uncertain. The CDR3 runs 13 residues. Per germline, CDR1 WNHNN and CDR2 SYGVQD (reference sequence). The V end lost 4 bases, the J end lost 6 bases, and 13 bases lay between the germline ends.